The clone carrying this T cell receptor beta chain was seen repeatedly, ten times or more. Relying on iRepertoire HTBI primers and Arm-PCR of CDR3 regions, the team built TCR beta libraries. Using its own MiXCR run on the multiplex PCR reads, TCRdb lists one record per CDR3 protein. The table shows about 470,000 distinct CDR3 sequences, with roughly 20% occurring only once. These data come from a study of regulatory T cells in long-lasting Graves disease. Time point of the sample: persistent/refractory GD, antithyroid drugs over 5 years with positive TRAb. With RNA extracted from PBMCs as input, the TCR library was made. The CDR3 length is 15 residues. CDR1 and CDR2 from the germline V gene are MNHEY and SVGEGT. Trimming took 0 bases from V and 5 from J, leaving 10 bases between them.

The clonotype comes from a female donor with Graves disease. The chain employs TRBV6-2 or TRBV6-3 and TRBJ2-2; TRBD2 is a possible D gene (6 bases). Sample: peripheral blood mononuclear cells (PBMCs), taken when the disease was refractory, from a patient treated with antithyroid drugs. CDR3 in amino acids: CASSYSIGGTGELFF. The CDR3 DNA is TGTGCCAGCAGTTACTCGATCGGGGGAACCGGGGAGCTGTTTTTT.